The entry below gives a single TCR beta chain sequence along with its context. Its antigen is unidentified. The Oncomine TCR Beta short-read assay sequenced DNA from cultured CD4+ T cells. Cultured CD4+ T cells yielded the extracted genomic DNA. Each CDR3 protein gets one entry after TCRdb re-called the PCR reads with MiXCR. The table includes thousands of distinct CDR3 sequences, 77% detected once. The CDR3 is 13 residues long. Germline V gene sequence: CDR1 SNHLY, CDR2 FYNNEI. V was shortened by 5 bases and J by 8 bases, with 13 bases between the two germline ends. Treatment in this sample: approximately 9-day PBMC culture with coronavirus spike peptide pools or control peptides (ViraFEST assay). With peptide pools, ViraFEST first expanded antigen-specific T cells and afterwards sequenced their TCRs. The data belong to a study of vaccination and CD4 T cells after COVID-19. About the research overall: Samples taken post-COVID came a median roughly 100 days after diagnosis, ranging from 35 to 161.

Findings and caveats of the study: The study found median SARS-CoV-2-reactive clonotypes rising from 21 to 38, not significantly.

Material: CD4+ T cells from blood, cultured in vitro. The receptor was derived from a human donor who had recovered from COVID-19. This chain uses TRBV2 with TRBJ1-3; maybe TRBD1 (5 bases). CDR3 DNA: TGTGCCAGCAGTCCTATTCTCAGGGACACCATATATTTT. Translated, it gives CASSPILRDTIYF.